The rows below give T cell receptor beta chains drawn from one sample of a study of T cells after posttransplantation cyclophosphamide. Some clones are missing from TCRdb's copy, which holds only in-frame ones; the method was immunoSEQ multiplex PCR. The profile covers about 12,000 clones, none occurring a single time. Material for sequencing was PBMCs. These receptors were obtained from a woman aged 40-49 years in good health, CMV-negative, and a related stem cell transplant donor. CDR3s include the opening cysteine and the closing phenylalanine or tryptophan. Each record gives: D gene, J gene, clone size, V gene, CDR3 DNA, CDR3 protein. The D gene is left open where the match is weak. Not every row has a clone size; where given, it reads once, few, many or a size class.

>.|TRBJ1-5|many|TRBV12-3/TRBV12-4
TGTGCCAGCAGCTTATCAGAGGGGAGCAATCAGCCCCAGCATTTT
CASSLSEGSNQPQHF
>.|TRBJ2-1|many|TRBV7-9
TGTGCCAGCAGATCAACTAAGACCGCTGCGGATGAGCAGTTCTTC
CASRSTKTAADEQFF
>.|TRBJ2-7|many|TRBV6-5
TGTGCCAGCGCAAAAGGCCCCTACGAGCAGTACTTC
CASAKGPYEQYF
>TRBD2|TRBJ2-7|many|TRBV6-2/TRBV6-3
TGTGCCAGCAGGTCTAGTGGGACTACCTCCGGCGAGCAGTACTTC
CASRSSGTTSGEQYF
>TRBD2|TRBJ2-1|many|TRBV25-1
TGTGCCAGCAGTACGTTCACTAGCGGGAGTAGGAATGAGCAGTTCTTC
CASSTFTSGSRNEQFF
>TRBD1|TRBJ1-4|many|TRBV4-1
TGCGCCAGCAGCCAGCTCGGGACAGCCGGGGATAGGGCTAATGAAAAACTGTTTTTT
CASSQLGTAGDRANEKLFF
>TRBD2|TRBJ2-5|many|TRBV4-3
TGCGCCAGCAGCCCGCGAGCGGGAGGCCAAGAGACCCAGTACTTC
CASSPRAGGQETQYF
>TRBD1|TRBJ1-5|many|TRBV6-5
TGTGCCAGCCAGGGACAGGGGTTCAATCAGCCCCAGCATTTT
CASQGQGFNQPQHF
>.|TRBJ1-2|many|TRBV29-1
TGCAGCGTTTCGGGGGGTGGCTATGGCTACACCTTC
CSVSGGGYGYTF
>.|TRBJ2-2|many|TRBV28
TGTGCCAGCAGTTTACGGAGTGGGCGCCGACCGAACACCGGGGAGCTGTTTTTT
CASSLRSGRRPNTGELFF
>.|TRBJ2-2|few|TRBV9
TGTGCCAGCAGCGGTCCCGGCGGCGGGGAGCTGTTTTTT
CASSGPGGGELFF
>.|TRBJ1-6|.|TRBV4-1
TGCGCCAGCAGCCCCCCCGCGAATTCACCCCTCCACTTT
CASSPPANSPLHF
>.|TRBJ2-3|.|TRBV12-3/TRBV12-4
TGTGCCAGCAGCCTCGCTACGGGGGGCGCAAACACAGATACGCAGTATTTT
CASSLATGGANTDTQYF
>TRBD1|TRBJ2-3|many|TRBV18
TGTGCCAGCTCACCTCGGGACAGGGCCACAGATACGCAGTATTTT
CASSPRDRATDTQYF
>TRBD1|TRBJ2-5|many|TRBV9
TGTGCCAGCAGCGGATCCTCGAGGGGGCGAGGGGAGACCCAGTACTTC
CASSGSSRGRGETQYF
>TRBD1|TRBJ1-4|many|TRBV7-9
TGTGCCAGCAGCCCTGACAGGGTCGGTGAAAAACTGTTTTTT
CASSPDRVGEKLFF
>.|TRBJ1-5|many|TRBV18
TGTGCCAGCTCACCACGCCCGGTGAGCAATCAGCCCCAGCATTTT
CASSPRPVSNQPQHF